This T cell receptor (beta chain) is drawn from a study of blood T cell repertoires in COVID-19. Germline V gene data show CDR1 as MNHEY and CDR2 as SVGAGI. The junction had 12 bases not matched to a gene; V was cut back by 8 bases and J by 6 bases. The CDR3 runs 15 residues. TCRdb's copy holds only in-frame clones and misses some; the assay was immunoSEQ multiplex PCR. The sample lists roughly 130,000 clones; over 65% were seen once. Sequenced material: peripheral blood. This chain joins TRBV6-5 and TRBJ1-5; TRBD1 matches 8 bases. This TCR derives from a man aged 50-59 years with acute or convalescent COVID-19. This chain's CDR3 is CASVPGQVGLQPQHF. In DNA, the CDR3 is TGTGCCAGCGTCCCGGGACAGGTTGGGCTTCAGCCCCAGCATTTT.